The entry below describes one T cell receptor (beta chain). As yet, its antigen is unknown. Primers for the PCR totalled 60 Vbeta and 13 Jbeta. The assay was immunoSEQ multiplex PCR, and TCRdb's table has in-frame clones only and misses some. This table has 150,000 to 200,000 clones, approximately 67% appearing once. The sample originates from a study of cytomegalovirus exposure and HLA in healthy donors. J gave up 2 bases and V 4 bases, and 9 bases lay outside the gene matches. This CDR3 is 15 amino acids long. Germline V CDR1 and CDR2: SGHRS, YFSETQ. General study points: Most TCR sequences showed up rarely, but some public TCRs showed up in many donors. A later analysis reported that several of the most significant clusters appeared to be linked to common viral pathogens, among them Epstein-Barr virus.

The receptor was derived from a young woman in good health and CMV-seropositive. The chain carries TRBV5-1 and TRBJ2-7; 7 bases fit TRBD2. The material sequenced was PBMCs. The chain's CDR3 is CASSPPGLEAYEQYF. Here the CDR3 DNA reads TGCGCCAGCAGCCCCCCCGGACTAGAGGCCTACGAGCAGTACTTC.